This is a list of T cell receptor beta chains from one sample in a study of blood T cell repertoires in COVID-19. Profiling relied on immunoSEQ multiplex PCR, and the TCRdb table lists in-frame clones only, not all of them. Of more than 95,000 clones listed, around 86% are singletons. Sequenced: peripheral blood. Source of these receptors: a man aged 45-65 years with acute or convalescent COVID-19. Each CDR3 is given with its conserved first and last residue. D genes are given only for firm matches. Size tells how often a clone was seen (once, few, many) or the class of an expanded clone, and some rows leave it out.

TRBD2	TRBJ2-7	TRBV4-2	.	TGTGCCAGCAGCCAAGTAATCAGCGGGGGGGCTGACTACGAGCAGTACTTC	CASSQVISGGADYEQYF
.	TRBJ2-2	TRBV19	.	TGTGCCAGTAGTATAGGACTTAACACCGGGGAGCTGTTTTTT	CASSIGLNTGELFF
TRBD2	TRBJ2-5	TRBV27	few	TGTGCCAGCAGTTTGCTAGCGGGAGGGGGGGAAGAGACCCAGTACTTC	CASSLLAGGGEETQYF
TRBD1	TRBJ2-7	TRBV6-1	.	TGTGCCAGCAGTGCCCGAATTGGGACCGGGACAGTGTACTCCTACGAGCAGTACTTC	CASSARIGTGTVYSYEQYF
TRBD1	TRBJ1-1	TRBV12-3/TRBV12-4	.	TGTGCCAGCAGTGGACAGGGAAGGACTGAAGCTTTCTTT	CASSGQGRTEAFF
TRBD1	TRBJ2-2	TRBV6-5	.	TGTGCCAGCAGGATAGACAGGGTCAGCGCCGGGGAGCTGTTTTTT	CASRIDRVSAGELFF
.	TRBJ1-5	TRBV19	.	TGTGCCAGTAGTATAGGGTTGGGGGGTTTTAGCAATCAGCCCCAGCATTTT	CASSIGLGGFSNQPQHF
.	TRBJ1-5	TRBV20-1	.	TGCAGTGCTAGTTTGGGAGGCAATCAGCCCCAGCATTTT	CSASLGGNQPQHF
.	TRBJ1-1	TRBV12-3/TRBV12-4	once	TGTGCCAGCAGACTGGACAGCTTTGAGGCTTTCTTT	CASRLDSFEAFF
TRBD1	TRBJ2-7	TRBV6-5	.	TGTGCCAGCAGTTACTTCCGCGACAGGGGGCGCGAGCAGTACTTC	CASSYFRDRGREQYF
.	TRBJ2-7	TRBV20-1	.	TGCAGTGCTAGCCTGGGACTCGAGCAGTACTTC	CSASLGLEQYF
.	TRBJ1-6	TRBV2	.	TGTGCCAGCAGGCCCGACAGAAATAATTCACCCCTCCACTTT	CASRPDRNNSPLHF
.	TRBJ2-7	TRBV6-5	.	TGTGCCAGCAGACGCCAAGAAACAGGGTCGTACGAGCAGTACTTC	CASRRQETGSYEQYF
.	TRBJ2-3	TRBV28	.	TGTGCCAGCAGTTCCGACAGTCTTACGCAGTATTTT	CASSSDSLTQYF
TRBD1	TRBJ1-4	TRBV5-4	.	TGTGCCAGCAGCCCGACAGGGAATAATGAAAAACTGTTTTTT	CASSPTGNNEKLFF
TRBD1	TRBJ2-2	TRBV6-6	.	TGTGCCAGCAGTTACTCGTCTTGGACAGGGGCCGGGGAGCTGTTTTTT	CASSYSSWTGAGELFF
TRBD1	TRBJ1-5	TRBV7-3	.	TGTGCCAGCAGCCTACGGGACAGGGGAAGCAATCAGCCCCAGCATTTT	CASSLRDRGSNQPQHF
.	TRBJ1-2	TRBV24-1	.	TGTGCCACCAGTTCAGGGGACAATGGCTACACCTTC	CATSSGDNGYTF
.	TRBJ2-6	TRBV7-3	.	TGTGCCAGCGGCCCCGGCGGTTCCCTCTCTGGGGCCAACGTCCTGACTTTC	CASGPGGSLSGANVLTF
TRBD1	TRBJ1-4	TRBV27	few	TGTGCCAGCAGTTTATCGAGACAGGGTGGTGAAAAACTGTTTTTT	CASSLSRQGGEKLFF
TRBD1	TRBJ1-5	TRBV27	.	TGTGCCAGCAGTCCAGGGGGTAATCAGCCCCAGCATTTT	CASSPGGNQPQHF
TRBD1	TRBJ2-7	TRBV11-2	few	TGTGCCAGCAGCTTAGGGACAGGGACGTGGGAGCAGTACTTC	CASSLGTGTWEQYF
.	TRBJ1-5	TRBV19	.	TGTGCCAGTAGTATAAGCGGACAGAACAATCAGCCCCAGCATTTT	CASSISGQNNQPQHF
.	TRBJ1-2	TRBV25-1	.	TGTGCCAGCAGAGGACTTGACTATGGCTACACCTTC	CASRGLDYGYTF
.	TRBJ1-2	TRBV28	few	TGTGCCAGCAGTTTAGTCCCCACTGGAGGTGACTATGGCTACACCTTC	CASSLVPTGGDYGYTF
TRBD1	TRBJ1-2	TRBV5-6	.	TGTGCCAGCAGCTTGTTCCCCGGACAGGAACACTATGGCTACACCTTC	CASSLFPGQEHYGYTF
.	TRBJ2-5	TRBV7-7	few	TGTGCTAGCAGCTTAATGGGAGCGAGCGGCGAGACCCAGTACTTC	CASSLMGASGETQYF
TRBD2	TRBJ2-1	TRBV10-1	.	TGCGCCAGCAGCTCACAGGGACTAGCGGGAGAAGGTGAGCAGTTCTTC	CASSSQGLAGEGEQFF
.	TRBJ2-1	TRBV28	.	TGTGCCAGCAGCCCGTTTTCGGAGAATGAGCAGTTCTTC	CASSPFSENEQFF
.	TRBJ1-6	TRBV5-1	.	TGCGCCAGCAGCTTGGCCTCGGATTCACCCCTCCACTTT	CASSLASDSPLHF
.	TRBJ2-7	TRBV10-3	.	TGTGCCAGCGGGGACGGCCGTCTGGACGAGCAGTACTTC	CASGDGRLDEQYF
.	TRBJ2-5	TRBV18	.	TGTGCCAGCTCACCAAGGGGTGGAGGGCAAGAGACCCAGTACTTC	CASSPRGGGQETQYF
TRBD1	TRBJ1-2	TRBV25-1	.	TGTGCCAGCAGTGCGAGGGGGCTGGTAGACTATGGCTACACCTTC	CASSARGLVDYGYTF
.	TRBJ1-6	TRBV11-3	.	TGTGCCAGCAGCTCCTCGACAAACAGTGGCCTGCGTTCACCCCTCCACTTT	CASSSSTNSGLRSPLHF
.	TRBJ1-1	TRBV19	.	TGTGCCAGTAGTGCCGACACCATGAACACTGAAGCTTTCTTT	CASSADTMNTEAFF
.	TRBJ1-4	TRBV12-2	.	TGTGCAAGTCGCTTTCTAAAGACAGGGCAGGATGAAAAACTGTTTTTT	CASRFLKTGQDEKLFF